This entry features one TCR beta chain sequence. This entry is derived from a study of naive and memory T cell subsets. The CDR3 spans 11 residues. Deletions cut 5 bases from V and 6 bases from J, with 7 bases between. Both TRBC1 and TRBC2 were covered by a beta constant-region primer of two equimolar oligonucleotides. TCRdb fed the UMI-ligation and nested PCR reads into MiXCR, producing one record per CDR3 protein. The table lists about 21,000 distinct CDR3 sequences, about 10% of them singletons. The receptor comes from a human donor in good health. This rearrangement joins TRBV12-3 or TRBV12-4 to TRBJ1-1; the D is unclear. The material sequenced was central memory CD8+ T cells from blood. In nucleotides, the CDR3 is TGTGCCAGCAGTCTGGGCTCTGAAGCTTTCTTT. It specifies CASSLGSEAFF.